The source of this TCR beta chain is a study of spatial heterogeneity in lung cancer. About the research overall: There were consistently more beta-chain sequences detected than alpha-chain sequences.

General study results and limits: The appearance of ubiquitous expanded tumor TCRs in blood was greater at resection than follow-up.

This clonotype was counted ten times or more. Its antigen is currently unknown. Described time point: sample taken at primary tumor resection. Unsorted whole RNA of tumor, nontumor lung or frozen PBMC was sequenced. Donors were approximately 70 untreated early-stage non-small cell lung cancer patients. TCR cDNA molecules each carried a unique molecular identifier. TCRdb ran MiXCR on the 5' RACE reads and lists one entry per CDR3 protein. This sample has nearly 15,000 distinct CDR3 sequences; 7.9% occur once, and the top ten carry 25% to 40%. The sample here was PBMCs, taken at surgery. This clonotype was obtained from a female donor with early-stage non-small cell lung cancer.

CDR3 sequence reads: CASSLGGAVAYEQYF. CDR3 nucleotide sequence: TGTGCCAGCAGCTTAGGGGGGGCAGTGGCCTACGAGCAGTACTTC. The V call is TRBV7-9, the J call TRBJ2-7; D assignment may be TRBD1 or TRBD2 (6 bases each). The germline CDR1 and CDR2 sequences are SEHNR and FQNEAQ (reference sequence). The CDR3 runs 15 residues. V gave up 1 base and J gave up 2 bases, with 12 bases separating them.